This T cell receptor beta chain came from a study of T cells in Graves' hyperthyroidism and ophthalmopathy. From RNA transcripts, TCR beta CDR3 regions were amplified. The TCR CDR3 was amplified in a first-round RT-PCR using the HTBI primer set. From the multiplex PCR reads, TCRdb called clonotypes with MiXCR, one entry per CDR3 protein. The table has hundreds of thousands of distinct CDR3 sequences, 12% to 15% seen once. Germline CDR1 is SEHNR and CDR2 is FQNEAQ (reference sequence). The J segment lost 6 bases and the V segment lost 8 bases, leaving 8 bases of the junction unmatched. The CDR3 is 14 amino acids. PBMCs stemmed from about 9.5 ml fresh peripheral blood. This clonotype was seen at least ten times.

Input material: blood. V and J are TRBV7-9 and TRBJ2-2, with 8 bases matching TRBD2. The origin of this receptor is a woman aged 40 to 49 with Graves' hyperthyroidism. CDR3 in DNA: TGTGCCAGCTTGGAAGCGGGAGTTCCCGGGGAGCTGTTTTTT. This encodes CASLEAGVPGELFF.